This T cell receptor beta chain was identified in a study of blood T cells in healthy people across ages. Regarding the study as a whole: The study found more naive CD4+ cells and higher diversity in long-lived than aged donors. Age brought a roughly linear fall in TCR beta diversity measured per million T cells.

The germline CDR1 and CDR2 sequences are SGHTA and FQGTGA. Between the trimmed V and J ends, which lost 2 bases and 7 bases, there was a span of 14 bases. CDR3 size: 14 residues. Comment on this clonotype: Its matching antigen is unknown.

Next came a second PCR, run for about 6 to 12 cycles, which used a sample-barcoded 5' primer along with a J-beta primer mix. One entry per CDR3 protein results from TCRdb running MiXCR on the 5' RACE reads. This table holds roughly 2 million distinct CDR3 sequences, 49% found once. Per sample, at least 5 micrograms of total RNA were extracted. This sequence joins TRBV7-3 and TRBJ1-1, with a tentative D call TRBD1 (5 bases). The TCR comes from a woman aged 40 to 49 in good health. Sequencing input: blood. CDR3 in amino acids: CASSLDSGSIEAFF. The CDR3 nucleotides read TGTGCCAGCAGCTTAGATTCAGGGTCCATTGAAGCTTTCTTT.